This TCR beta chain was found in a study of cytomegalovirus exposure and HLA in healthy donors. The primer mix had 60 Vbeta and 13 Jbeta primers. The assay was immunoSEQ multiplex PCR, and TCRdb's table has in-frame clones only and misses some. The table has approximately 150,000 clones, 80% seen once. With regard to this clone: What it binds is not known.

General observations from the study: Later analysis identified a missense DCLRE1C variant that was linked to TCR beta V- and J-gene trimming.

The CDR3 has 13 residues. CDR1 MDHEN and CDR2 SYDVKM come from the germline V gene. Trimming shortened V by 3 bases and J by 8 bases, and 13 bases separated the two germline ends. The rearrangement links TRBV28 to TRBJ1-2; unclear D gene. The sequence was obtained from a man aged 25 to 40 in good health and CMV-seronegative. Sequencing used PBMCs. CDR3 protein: CASSLRPQWGYTF. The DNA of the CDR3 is TGTGCCAGCAGTTTGAGGCCCCAGTGGGGCTACACCTTC.